The rows below give T cell receptor beta chains drawn from one sample of a study of T cell responses to AZD1222 COVID-19 vaccine. The protocol was immunoSEQ multiplex PCR, while the TCRdb copy is restricted to in-frame clones and leaves out a portion. Of 100,000 or so clones in the sample, 75% to 95% were seen once. The sample in question was peripheral blood, obtained 28 days after the second AZD1222 dose. These receptor sequences come from an adult who received the AZD1222 COVID-19 vaccine. Each CDR3 is given with its conserved first and last residue. D genes are given only for firm matches. Only part of the rows carry a size: once, few, many, or a class if the clone is expanded.

j_gene	d_gene	abundance	len	v_gene	CDR3aa	CDR3nt
TRBJ2-5	NA	NA	13	TRBV27	CASSWTEQETQYF	TGTGCCAGCAGTTGGACAGAACAAGAGACCCAGTACTTC
TRBJ1-1	NA	NA	12	TRBV30	CAWSSLGVAAFF	TGTGCCTGGAGTTCCCTAGGAGTGGCGGCTTTCTTT
TRBJ1-1	NA	NA	13	TRBV19	CASSPRERLEAFF	TGTGCCAGTAGTCCCCGGGAAAGGCTTGAAGCTTTCTTT
TRBJ1-6	NA	few	15	TRBV15	CATSRDRPENSPLHF	TGTGCCACCAGCAGAGATAGACCAGAAAATTCACCCCTCCACTTT
TRBJ2-3	TRBD1	NA	16	TRBV2	CASRRRRDSYTDTQYF	TGTGCCAGCAGGCGGCGCCGGGACAGCTACACAGATACGCAGTATTTT
TRBJ1-1	NA	NA	13	TRBV7-8	CASNGQPNTEAFF	TGTGCCAGCAACGGACAGCCGAACACTGAAGCTTTCTTT
TRBJ2-2	NA	NA	12	TRBV28	CASRQYTGELFF	TGTGCCAGCAGACAATACACCGGGGAGCTGTTTTTT
TRBJ1-5	TRBD1	NA	17	TRBV7-2	CASSPHPGGASNQPQHF	TGTGCCAGCAGCCCCCATCCAGGGGGCGCGAGCAATCAGCCCCAGCATTTT
TRBJ1-1	NA	once	14	TRBV9	CASSVDVRLAGAFF	TGTGCCAGCAGCGTAGACGTCAGACTCGCCGGGGCTTTCTTT
TRBJ2-1	TRBD2	once	15	TRBV2	CASSILAGGGNEQFF	TGTGCCAGCAGTATTCTAGCGGGAGGGGGCAATGAGCAGTTCTTC
TRBJ1-6	TRBD1	NA	15	TRBV2	CASSVGTGVLSPLHF	TGTGCCAGCAGTGTGGGGACAGGTGTACTTTCACCCCTCCACTTT
TRBJ1-4	NA	NA	15	TRBV7-6	CASSLGTGHNEKLFF	TGTGCCAGCAGCTTAGGTACAGGTCATAATGAAAAACTGTTTTTT
TRBJ1-5	TRBD1	NA	17	TRBV19	CASSIMGTDMSNQPQHF	TGTGCCAGTAGTATAATGGGGACAGATATGAGCAATCAGCCCCAGCATTTT
TRBJ1-2	TRBD1	NA	14	TRBV6-5	CASSTLGQGNGYTF	TGTGCCAGCAGCACCCTCGGACAGGGGAATGGCTACACCTTC
TRBJ2-2	NA	NA	17	TRBV5-1	CASSLARGLTNTGELFF	TGCGCCAGCAGCTTGGCCAGGGGTCTAACGAACACCGGGGAGCTGTTTTTT
TRBJ1-1	TRBD1	NA	16	TRBV27	CASSPWGQGSNTEAFF	TGTGCCAGCAGCCCGTGGGGACAGGGGTCTAACACTGAAGCTTTCTTT
TRBJ1-2	TRBD1	NA	16	TRBV19	CASSKEGGASNYGYTF	TGTGCCAGTAGTAAGGAAGGGGGCGCGTCTAACTATGGCTACACCTTC
TRBJ1-2	TRBD1	NA	14	TRBV7-2	CASSIGTGGYGYTF	TGTGCCAGCAGCATTGGGACAGGGGGCTATGGCTACACCTTC
TRBJ1-5	TRBD1	NA	14	TRBV28	CASSRLGQSQPQHF	TGTGCCAGCAGCAGGTTGGGACAGAGTCAGCCCCAGCATTTT
TRBJ2-7	NA	NA	12	TRBV30	CAWSPRGREQYF	TGTGCCTGGAGCCCCCGGGGAAGGGAGCAGTACTTC
TRBJ2-3	NA	once	15	TRBV7-8	CASSRSRARTDTQYF	TGTGCCAGCAGCAGGAGCAGGGCTCGCACAGATACGCAGTATTTT
TRBJ2-7	NA	NA	15	TRBV4-1	CASSQYRAATYEQYF	TGCGCCAGCAGCCAATACAGGGCCGCTACCTACGAGCAGTACTTC
TRBJ1-5	NA	NA	14	TRBV19	CASRRTDPNQPQHF	TGTGCCAGCCGAAGGACAGATCCCAATCAGCCCCAGCATTTT
TRBJ2-5	TRBD2	NA	16	TRBV7-2	CASSLGGLAAKETQYF	TGTGCCAGCAGCTTAGGAGGACTAGCGGCAAAAGAGACCCAGTACTTC
TRBJ2-7	NA	NA	12	TRBV28	CASSTVQGEQYF	TGTGCCAGCAGCACCGTCCAGGGCGAGCAGTACTTC
TRBJ2-7	NA	NA	14	TRBV5-5	CASSAQGIYYEQYF	TGTGCCAGCAGCGCCCAGGGAATCTACTACGAGCAGTACTTC
TRBJ1-5	TRBD1	NA	18	TRBV28	CASSLSLRDRGGNQPQHF	TGTGCCAGCAGTTTATCCCTACGGGACAGGGGGGGCAATCAGCCCCAGCATTTT
TRBJ1-3	NA	NA	12	TRBV2	CASSGGRNTIYF	TGTGCCAGCAGTGGGGGCAGAAACACCATATATTTT
TRBJ1-2	NA	medium-sized	14	TRBV3-1/TRBV3-2	CASSSTGYGYGYTF	TGTGCCAGCAGCTCAACAGGGTACGGCTATGGCTACACCTTC
TRBJ1-1	NA	NA	13	TRBV7-9	CASSFVGGTEAFF	TGTGCCAGCAGCTTTGTCGGGGGCACTGAAGCTTTCTTT
TRBJ1-2	NA	NA	14	TRBV11-2	CASSLVAGPLGYTF	TGTGCCAGCAGCTTAGTTGCCGGGCCGCTGGGCTACACCTTC
TRBJ2-1	NA	NA	14	TRBV6-5	CASISSLSNDEQFF	TGTGCCAGCATTAGTAGCCTCTCGAACGATGAGCAGTTCTTC
TRBJ1-2	TRBD1	NA	15	TRBV28	CASRPETGGAQGYTF	TGTGCCAGCAGACCCGAGACAGGGGGCGCGCAGGGCTACACCTTC
TRBJ2-3	NA	NA	12	TRBV11-2	CASSSNSGPQYF	TGTGCCAGCAGCTCGAACTCAGGCCCGCAGTATTTT
TRBJ1-4	NA	NA	13	TRBV5-6	CASSLGRGEKLFF	TGTGCCAGCAGCTTGGGACGTGGTGAAAAACTGTTTTTT
TRBJ1-1	TRBD1	NA	15	TRBV9	CASSPRTGIDTEAFF	TGTGCCAGCAGCCCCAGGACAGGGATAGACACTGAAGCTTTCTTT
TRBJ2-6	NA	NA	16	TRBV6-5	CASSYLGGSGANVLTF	TGTGCCAGCAGTTATCTTGGGGGTTCTGGGGCCAACGTCCTGACTTTC
TRBJ2-1	TRBD2	NA	18	TRBV28	CASSLLGLADDSYNEQFF	TGTGCCAGCAGTTTATTGGGACTAGCGGATGACTCCTACAATGAGCAGTTCTTC
TRBJ2-1	NA	NA	14	TRBV2	CASSSNRVLDEQFF	TGTGCCAGCAGTTCTAACAGGGTTCTCGATGAGCAGTTCTTC
TRBJ1-5	TRBD1	NA	14	TRBV6-5	CASSWTGVNQPQHF	TGTGCCAGCAGCTGGACAGGGGTCAATCAGCCCCAGCATTTT
TRBJ1-1	NA	NA	15	TRBV28	CASSLLGQGNTEAFF	TGTGCCAGCAGTTTACTTGGGCAGGGGAACACTGAAGCTTTCTTT
TRBJ1-2	NA	NA	13	TRBV5-1	CASSLAANYGYTF	TGCGCCAGCAGCTTGGCAGCAAACTATGGCTACACCTTC
TRBJ2-7	NA	NA	13	TRBV27	CASSYTSTYEQYF	TGTGCCAGCAGCTATACTAGCACCTACGAGCAGTACTTC
TRBJ2-2	NA	NA	19	TRBV5-1	CASSLAYLSGARNTGELFF	TGCGCCAGCAGCTTGGCTTATCTATCGGGGGCGCGGAACACCGGGGAGCTGTTTTTT
TRBJ2-2	TRBD1	NA	14	TRBV2	CASTWTGTAGELFF	TGTGCCAGCACCTGGACAGGCACGGCCGGGGAGCTGTTTTTT
TRBJ1-1	NA	NA	15	TRBV5-1	CASSWGTSRPTEAFF	TGCGCCAGCAGCTGGGGGACGTCTCGTCCCACTGAAGCTTTCTTT
TRBJ1-2	NA	NA	15	TRBV4-1	CASSHAIRGNYGYTF	TGCGCCAGCAGCCATGCTATACGGGGAAACTATGGCTACACCTTC
TRBJ2-2	TRBD2	NA	18	TRBV27	CASSPQASSGRAFRELFF	TGTGCCAGCAGTCCCCAGGCGTCCAGCGGGAGGGCCTTTAGGGAGCTGTTTTTT
TRBJ1-5	NA	NA	16	TRBV15	CATREGGSGSNQPQHF	TGTGCCACCAGAGAGGGGGGGTCAGGGAGCAATCAGCCCCAGCATTTT
TRBJ2-5	TRBD1	NA	18	TRBV5-1	CASSSGLTGTGSSETQYF	TGCGCCAGCAGCTCCGGCCTGACCGGGACAGGGTCATCAGAGACCCAGTACTTC
TRBJ1-5	TRBD1	NA	14	TRBV2	CASSADRGHQPQHF	TGTGCCAGCAGTGCGGACAGGGGACATCAGCCCCAGCATTTT
TRBJ1-5	NA	NA	14	TRBV6-2/TRBV6-3	CASSYSQANQPQHF	TGTGCCAGCAGTTACTCGCAGGCTAATCAGCCCCAGCATTTT
TRBJ1-5	NA	NA	17	TRBV30	CAWSVLGGGTSNQPQHF	TGTGCCTGGAGTGTACTCGGTGGAGGGACCAGCAATCAGCCCCAGCATTTT
TRBJ1-5	TRBD1	once	15	TRBV6-5	CASSLGQSSNQPQHF	TGTGCCAGCAGTTTGGGACAGAGTTCCAATCAGCCCCAGCATTTT
TRBJ1-2	NA	NA	15	TRBV14	CASSQDPGLRGGYTF	TGTGCCAGCAGCCAAGATCCTGGCCTCAGGGGAGGCTACACCTTC
TRBJ1-1	TRBD1	NA	14	TRBV19	CASSPTGGGTEAFF	TGTGCCAGTAGTCCAACAGGGGGCGGCACTGAAGCTTTCTTT
TRBJ1-2	TRBD1	NA	15	TRBV5-1	CASSLVAGGNYGYTF	TGCGCCAGCAGCTTGGTAGCAGGGGGCAACTATGGCTACACCTTC
TRBJ2-2	TRBD2	few	18	TRBV6-6	CASSPYPALAGGRGELFF	TGTGCCAGCAGTCCGTACCCCGCGCTAGCGGGAGGTCGCGGGGAGCTGTTTTTT
TRBJ2-5	TRBD1	NA	13	TRBV5-1	CASSKGQQETQYF	TGCGCCAGCAGCAAGGGACAGCAAGAGACCCAGTACTTC
TRBJ2-5	NA	NA	15	TRBV4-1	CASSQGPRHQETQYF	TGCGCCAGCAGCCAAGGACCGAGACACCAAGAGACCCAGTACTTC